These T cell receptor beta chains were read from a single sample in a study of human T cells and chemical hapten exposure. Each CDR3 protein is one row after TCRdb ran MiXCR on the RACE reads. The repertoire holds tens of thousands of distinct CDR3 sequences, with around 10% as singletons. The starting material was whole blood, obtained in connection with sensitization to the hapten diphenylcyclopropenone (DPC). The receptor set was obtained from a woman in her 40s with alopecia areata. Some clones in this sample may be carry-over from other donors' samples. CDR3s include the opening cysteine and the closing phenylalanine or tryptophan. D genes are given only for firm matches. Clone size, where shown, is once, few, many, or a class for clones that have expanded.

clone_size: .
cdr3_length: 17
d_call: TRBD2
v_call: TRBV6-2/TRBV6-3
j_call: TRBJ2-1
cdr3_aa: CASRPRLAGAHRDEQFF
cdr3_nt: TGTGCCAGCAGGCCCCGACTAGCGGGAGCCCACCGGGATGAGCAGTTCTTC

clone_size: .
cdr3_length: 15
d_call: TRBD2
v_call: TRBV9
j_call: TRBJ2-7
cdr3_aa: CASSPAGGPSYEQYF
cdr3_nt: TGTGCCAGCAGCCCGGCGGGAGGGCCCTCCTACGAGCAGTACTTC

clone_size: many
cdr3_length: 13
d_call: TRBD2
v_call: TRBV6-5
j_call: TRBJ2-1
cdr3_aa: CASTPGGGDEQFF
cdr3_nt: TGTGCCTCCACCCCTGGGGGGGGAGATGAGCAGTTCTTC

clone_size: few
cdr3_length: 15
d_call: .
v_call: TRBV18
j_call: TRBJ2-7
cdr3_aa: CASSPLARIEDEQYF
cdr3_nt: TGTGCCAGCTCACCACTGGCTAGGATTGAGGACGAGCAGTACTTC

clone_size: .
cdr3_length: 14
d_call: TRBD1
v_call: TRBV28
j_call: TRBJ1-5
cdr3_aa: CASWDRALNQPQHF
cdr3_nt: TGTGCCAGCTGGGACAGGGCTTTGAATCAGCCCCAGCATTTT

clone_size: .
cdr3_length: 14
d_call: .
v_call: TRBV6-5
j_call: TRBJ1-5
cdr3_aa: CASTRVGSNQPQHF
cdr3_nt: TGTGCCAGCACCAGGGTCGGAAGCAATCAGCCCCAGCATTTT

clone_size: .
cdr3_length: 11
d_call: .
v_call: TRBV6-6
j_call: TRBJ2-1
cdr3_aa: CASRLSGEQFF
cdr3_nt: TGTGCCAGCAGATTAAGTGGTGAGCAGTTCTTC

clone_size: many
cdr3_length: 14
d_call: .
v_call: TRBV7-9
j_call: TRBJ2-7
cdr3_aa: CASSAITGLHEQYF
cdr3_nt: TGTGCCAGCAGCGCTATTACAGGGCTTCACGAGCAGTACTTC

clone_size: many
cdr3_length: 15
d_call: .
v_call: TRBV7-2
j_call: TRBJ2-5
cdr3_aa: CASSLDHGDQETQYF
cdr3_nt: TGTGCCAGCAGCTTAGATCACGGGGACCAAGAGACCCAGTACTTC

clone_size: once
cdr3_length: 12
d_call: .
v_call: TRBV3-1
j_call: TRBJ1-1
cdr3_aa: CASSPGRGEAFF
cdr3_nt: TGTGCCAGCAGCCCCGGCCGAGGGGAAGCTTTCTTT

clone_size: many
cdr3_length: 16
d_call: TRBD2
v_call: TRBV7-8
j_call: TRBJ2-3
cdr3_aa: CASSPGGARGTDTQYF
cdr3_nt: TGTGCCAGCAGCCCCGGGGGGGCTAGGGGCACAGATACGCAGTATTTT

clone_size: .
cdr3_length: 14
d_call: .
v_call: TRBV12-3/TRBV12-4
j_call: TRBJ1-5
cdr3_aa: CASSLVGRNQPQHF
cdr3_nt: TGTGCCAGCAGTCTTGTGGGGAGAAATCAGCCCCAGCATTTT

clone_size: few
cdr3_length: 15
d_call: .
v_call: TRBV12-3/TRBV12-4
j_call: TRBJ2-3
cdr3_aa: CASSRSQPSTDTQYF
cdr3_nt: TGTGCCAGCAGTCGTAGTCAGCCTAGCACAGATACGCAGTATTTT

clone_size: .
cdr3_length: 13
d_call: TRBD1
v_call: TRBV6-2/TRBV6-3
j_call: TRBJ2-7
cdr3_aa: CASSRDRVYEQYF
cdr3_nt: TGTGCCAGCAGCAGGGACAGGGTTTACGAGCAGTACTTC

clone_size: few
cdr3_length: 13
d_call: .
v_call: TRBV7-2
j_call: TRBJ2-7
cdr3_aa: CASSFSSGDEQYF
cdr3_nt: TGTGCCAGCAGCTTTTCCTCGGGCGACGAGCAGTACTTC